These T cell receptor beta chains were read from a single sample in a study of T cell responses to AZD1222 COVID-19 vaccine. Libraries were prepared by immunoSEQ multiplex PCR; TCRdb keeps only in-frame clonotypes and omits some of them. The sample lists 150,000 or so clones; 92% were seen once. Material: peripheral blood, obtained on day 0 of AZD1222 vaccination. The receptors originated from an adult in good health. The CDR3 runs from the conserved cysteine through the conserved F or W. Clone size is not always given. Where it is, it says once, few, many or a class for expanded clones.

v_call clone_size cdr3_aa
TRBV7-9 . CASSSAEGLGSYEQYF
TRBV12-3/TRBV12-4 . CASSEWYEQYF
TRBV18 . CASSPTGGLNTEAFF
TRBV6-5 . CASNDRSRGNQPQHF
TRBV18 . CASSPGTGREAKNIQYF
TRBV6-5 . CASSYWGRSYEQYF
TRBV10-3 . CAISGGLANTGELFF
TRBV27 . CASSSGRSYYGYTF
TRBV6-5 . CAAVSGGEKLFF
TRBV3-1/TRBV3-2 . CASSQLAGGPSGELFF
TRBV5-6 . CASRRSGTGSYEQYF
TRBV2 once CASSLLAGASYEQYF
TRBV30 . CAWSLTGRETQYF
TRBV18 . CASSPWAGGSTSTDTQYF
TRBV3-1/TRBV3-2 once CASSLGSTEAFF
TRBV7-8 . CASSLVRGDRGLWGYTF
TRBV6-7 . CASTPGLAKNIQYF
TRBV3-1/TRBV3-2 . CASSQGDSTEAFF